The rows below give T cell receptor beta chains drawn from one sample of a study of OX40 agonist ivuxolimab in advanced cancers. Data came from immunoSEQ multiplex PCR; TCRdb stores just in-frame clones and leaves some out. The sample carries tens of thousands of clones, just over 90% recorded once. The sequences come from CD4+ or CD8+ T cells sorted from blood, collected in a trial of the OX40 agonist ivuxolimab. Source of these receptors: an adult with an advanced solid tumor such as melanoma, head and neck, liver or kidney cancer. The CDR3 runs from the conserved cysteine through the conserved F or W. The order of the fields is clone size, D gene, J gene, V gene, CDR3 DNA, CDR3 protein. D genes are given only for firm matches. A clone size is listed for some rows: how often the clone was seen (once, few, many), or a class if it is expanded.

NA,NA,TRBJ1-3,TRBV5-6,TGTGCCAGCAGCTTTGGAAGAGGAAACACCATATATTTT,CASSFGRGNTIYF
NA,TRBD2,TRBJ2-7,TRBV6-5,TGTGCCAGCAGTGCCACTAGCGGGGGCTACGAGCAGTACTTC,CASSATSGGYEQYF
NA,NA,TRBJ2-7,TRBV7-2,TGTGCCAGCAGCTTAGCGAGCGGCTCCTACGAGCAGTACTTC,CASSLASGSYEQYF
NA,NA,TRBJ2-5,TRBV7-9,TGTGCCAGCAGCTTAATGGGTAATCAGGAGACCCAGTACTTC,CASSLMGNQETQYF
once,NA,TRBJ2-5,TRBV2,TGTGCCAGCAGTGTCGGGACCAACCAAGAGACCCAGTACTTC,CASSVGTNQETQYF
NA,NA,TRBJ1-1,TRBV7-9,TGTGCCAGCAGCTTGGGGGCCCAGAACACTGAAGCTTTCTTT,CASSLGAQNTEAFF
NA,NA,TRBJ2-2,TRBV5-1,TGCGCCAGCAGCCTCGTCAGGGATTCCGGGGAGCTGTTTTTT,CASSLVRDSGELFF
NA,TRBD2,TRBJ2-7,TRBV5-4,TGTGCCAGCAGCTTGGTTTCCCGGACTAGCTACGAGCAGTACTTC,CASSLVSRTSYEQYF
few,NA,TRBJ2-7,TRBV20-1,TGCAGTGCTAGGCCAGGGGTCGAGCAGTACTTC,CSARPGVEQYF
NA,NA,TRBJ2-2,TRBV25-1,TGTGCCAGCAGTGAATATGGAGGAGCTGGTGCCGGGGAGCTGTTTTTT,CASSEYGGAGAGELFF
NA,TRBD2,TRBJ2-7,TRBV5-4,TGTGCCAGCAGCTACGGACTAGCGGGGGACTACGAGCAGTACTTC,CASSYGLAGDYEQYF
NA,NA,TRBJ1-2,TRBV28,TGTGCCAGCAGTGAGGGGAAAAACGACTATGGCTACACCTTC,CASSEGKNDYGYTF
NA,NA,TRBJ1-5,TRBV6-5,TGTGCCAGCAGTTACTCGGATCAGCCCCAGCATTTT,CASSYSDQPQHF
NA,NA,TRBJ2-7,TRBV6-1,TGTGCCAGCAGTGCAATCCGGGACGGATCCTACGAGCAGTACTTC,CASSAIRDGSYEQYF
NA,NA,TRBJ2-2,TRBV7-7,TGTGCTAGCAGCTTAGCCACCGGGTTAACCGGGGAGCTGTTTTTT,CASSLATGLTGELFF
NA,NA,TRBJ2-5,TRBV6-1,TGTGCCAGCAAGATCCCTGGAGGGACAGAGACCCAGTACTTC,CASKIPGGTETQYF
NA,TRBD2,TRBJ2-5,TRBV28,TGTGCCAGCAGTTCAGGCGGGGGATTAGGGGAGACCCAGTACTTC,CASSSGGGLGETQYF
NA,NA,TRBJ1-5,TRBV5-1,TGCGCCAGCAGCTTGGCCCCAGGGACAAGCAATCAGCCCCAGCATTTT,CASSLAPGTSNQPQHF
NA,NA,TRBJ2-3,TRBV5-1,TGCGCCAGCAGCTTGGGCGCGGACTCTAGCACAGATACGCAGTATTTT,CASSLGADSSTDTQYF
NA,NA,TRBJ1-2,TRBV11-3,TGTGCCAGCAGCGACATGGGGCAGGCGACCGACTATGGCTACACCTTC,CASSDMGQATDYGYTF
NA,NA,TRBJ2-3,TRBV5-1,TGCGCCAGCAGCTTGAAAGTGAAGCAGGGCACAGATACGCAGTATTTT,CASSLKVKQGTDTQYF
NA,NA,TRBJ1-1,TRBV21-1,TGTGCCAGCAGCAATGGACCGAGGAACACTGAAGCTTTCTTT,CASSNGPRNTEAFF
once,NA,TRBJ2-3,TRBV5-1,TGCGCCAGCAGCTTAGACGGACAACCTAGCACAGATACGCAGTATTTT,CASSLDGQPSTDTQYF
NA,TRBD2,TRBJ2-5,TRBV19,TGTGCCAGTAGTATATGGCCGGGGGGAAGGGAGACCCAGTACTTC,CASSIWPGGRETQYF
NA,NA,TRBJ1-5,TRBV19,TGTGCCAGTAGTATTTGGGACAATCAGCCCCAGCATTTT,CASSIWDNQPQHF
NA,TRBD1,TRBJ1-2,TRBV9,TGTGCCAGCAGCCGCGTACAGGGGGGCTATGGCTACACCTTC,CASSRVQGGYGYTF
NA,NA,TRBJ1-2,TRBV25-1,TGTGCCAGCAGCCCACACGACCACTATGGCTACACCTTC,CASSPHDHYGYTF
NA,NA,TRBJ2-7,TRBV6-5,TGTGCCAGCAAGCTTGCGACGGCCTGGGAGCAGTACTTC,CASKLATAWEQYF
NA,NA,TRBJ1-2,TRBV7-6,TGTGCCAGCAGCCCACTAAACCCGGGTCGCGGAAACTATGGCTACACCTTC,CASSPLNPGRGNYGYTF
NA,NA,TRBJ1-5,TRBV19,TGTGCCAGTAGTAGATTCAAAAGGGTTAGCAATCAGCCCCAGCATTTT,CASSRFKRVSNQPQHF
NA,NA,TRBJ2-1,TRBV6-6,TGTGCCAGCAGGACGGACGGGAGCTCCTACAATGAGCAGTTCTTC,CASRTDGSSYNEQFF
NA,NA,TRBJ1-1,TRBV5-1,TGCGCCAGCAGCTTACAGAGGGACACTGAAGCTTTCTTT,CASSLQRDTEAFF
NA,TRBD1,TRBJ1-1,TRBV6-6,TGTGCCAGCAGCCCCAAGGAGACAGGGACCACTGAAGCTTTCTTT,CASSPKETGTTEAFF
NA,TRBD2,TRBJ2-1,TRBV28,TGTGCCAGCGGAGGCGTAGCGGGAAACCCAGGCAATGAGCAGTTCTTC,CASGGVAGNPGNEQFF
NA,NA,TRBJ2-7,TRBV2,TGTGCCAGCACCGAGGTGGGTCAAGTCGAGCAGTACTTC,CASTEVGQVEQYF
NA,TRBD1,TRBJ2-2,TRBV4-1,TGCGCCAGCAAGGGACAGGCGAACACCGGGGAGCTGTTTTTT,CASKGQANTGELFF
NA,TRBD2,TRBJ2-7,TRBV2,TGTGCCAGCAGATGGGCTAGCGGGGGCTACGAGCAGTACTTC,CASRWASGGYEQYF
NA,NA,TRBJ2-3,TRBV7-2,TGTGCCAGCAGTTTTAAATCCGATACGCAGTATTTT,CASSFKSDTQYF
NA,NA,TRBJ2-7,TRBV28,TGTGCCAGCAACCGGGAGTTGGCTTCCTACGAGCAGTACTTC,CASNRELASYEQYF
NA,NA,TRBJ2-1,TRBV11-3,TGTGCCAGCAGCCCGCCCCCAAGAGGGAATGAGCAGTTCTTC,CASSPPPRGNEQFF
NA,NA,TRBJ1-2,TRBV19,TGTGCCAGTAGTAGGTTCTCGGGGGACTATGGCTACACCTTC,CASSRFSGDYGYTF
NA,TRBD2,TRBJ2-1,TRBV27,TGTGCCAGCAGTTTATTTGGGCTAGCGGGGGGCTACTACAATGAGCAGTTCTTC,CASSLFGLAGGYYNEQFF
NA,TRBD2,TRBJ2-7,TRBV9,TGTGCCAGCAGCGTAGGGACGGGAGGAGGCGAGCAGTACTTC,CASSVGTGGGEQYF
NA,TRBD2,TRBJ2-2,TRBV6-5,TGTGCCAGCACCCCCGGGACTAGCGTCACCGGGGAGCTGTTTTTT,CASTPGTSVTGELFF
NA,TRBD1,TRBJ1-6,TRBV18,TGTGCCAGCTCATCTGGACAGGGGGGCTATAATTCACCCCTCCACTTT,CASSSGQGGYNSPLHF
once,TRBD1,TRBJ1-2,TRBV29-1,TGCAGCGTTGAGACCGGACAGGGACAAGGGGGCTACACCTTC,CSVETGQGQGGYTF
NA,TRBD2,TRBJ2-5,TRBV19,TGTGCCAGTAGTATGCCCGGACTAGCGGGAGCCCAAGAGACCCAGTACTTC,CASSMPGLAGAQETQYF
few,NA,TRBJ1-1,TRBV30,TGTGCCTGGAGTGTTGGGCTCCTGAACACTGAAGCTTTCTTT,CAWSVGLLNTEAFF
NA,NA,TRBJ1-1,TRBV2,TGTGCCAGCATCGCTCACACTGAAGCTTTCTTT,CASIAHTEAFF
NA,NA,TRBJ1-2,TRBV6-5,TGTGCCAGCAGTTACGGTGGGGCCCTCTATGGCTACACCTTC,CASSYGGALYGYTF
NA,TRBD1,TRBJ1-4,TRBV10-3,TGTGCCACAGGGGGAGGGCCCACTAATGAAAAACTGTTTTTT,CATGGGPTNEKLFF
NA,NA,TRBJ2-1,TRBV5-1,TGCGCCAGCAGCTTGGCCCCTGTGATTATGGCGGGCCTCAGCTCCTACAATGAGCAGTTCTTC,CASSLAPVIMAGLSSYNEQFF
once,NA,TRBJ2-5,TRBV5-4,TGTGCCAGCAGCCCCGGGGCAGTGTCGGAGACCCAGTACTTC,CASSPGAVSETQYF
NA,TRBD1,TRBJ2-7,TRBV5-1,TGCGCCAGCAGCTTATTGGGACAGGGGATGGTGGGAAAGTACTTC,CASSLLGQGMVGKYF
NA,NA,TRBJ1-4,TRBV7-9,TGTGCCAGCAGCTTTCTCACCGCAACTAATGAAAAACTGTTTTTT,CASSFLTATNEKLFF
NA,TRBD1,TRBJ2-7,TRBV28,TGTGCCAGCGGTTTGTGGGACAGGGACAACTACGAGCAGTACTTC,CASGLWDRDNYEQYF
NA,NA,TRBJ2-3,TRBV11-2,TGTGCCAGCACCCCCCGGGGCAGCACAGATACGCAGTATTTT,CASTPRGSTDTQYF
NA,NA,TRBJ2-3,TRBV10-3,TGTGCCATCAGACCCTCGGGGGCCTCGCAGTATTTT,CAIRPSGASQYF